This T cell receptor beta chain comes out of a study of cytomegalovirus exposure and HLA in healthy donors. The CDR3 spans 17 residues. Germline V CDR1 and CDR2: SGHTA, FQGNSA. V shed 5 bases and J 6 bases; nucleotides not matched to a gene: 14. Amplification used 60 Vbeta primers and 13 Jbeta primers. Some clones are missing from TCRdb's copy, which holds only in-frame ones; the method was immunoSEQ multiplex PCR. The sample shows 65,000 to 70,000 clones, roughly four fifths of them seen only once. The source material was PBMCs. The receptor comes from a man aged 50 to 59 in good health and CMV-seronegative. The chain carries TRBV7-2 and TRBJ1-5; TRBD1 agrees at 9 bases. The CDR3 here is CASSPLGGTGPLQPQHF. CDR3 DNA: TGTGCCAGCAGCCCCCTAGGGGGGACAGGGCCTCTTCAGCCCCAGCATTTT.